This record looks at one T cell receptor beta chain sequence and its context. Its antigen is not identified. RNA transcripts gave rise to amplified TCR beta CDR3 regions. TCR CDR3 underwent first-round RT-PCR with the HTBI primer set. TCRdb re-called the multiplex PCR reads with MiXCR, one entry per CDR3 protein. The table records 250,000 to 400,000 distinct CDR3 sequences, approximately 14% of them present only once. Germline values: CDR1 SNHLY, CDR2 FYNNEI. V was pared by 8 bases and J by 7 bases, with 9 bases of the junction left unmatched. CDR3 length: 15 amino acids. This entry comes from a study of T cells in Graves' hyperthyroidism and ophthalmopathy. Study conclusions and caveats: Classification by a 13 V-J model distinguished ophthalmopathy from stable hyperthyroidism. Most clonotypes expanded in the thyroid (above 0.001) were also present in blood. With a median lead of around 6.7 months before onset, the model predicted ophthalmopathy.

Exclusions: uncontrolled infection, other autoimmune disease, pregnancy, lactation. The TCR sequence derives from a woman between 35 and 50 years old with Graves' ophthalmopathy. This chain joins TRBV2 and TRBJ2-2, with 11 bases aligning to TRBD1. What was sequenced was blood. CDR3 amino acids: CASGGTGGLVGELFF. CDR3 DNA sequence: TGTGCCAGCGGCGGGACAGGGGGTTTGGTCGGGGAGCTGTTTTTT.